The clone carrying this T cell receptor (beta chain) was seen only a few times. Its antigen remains unknown. The CDR3 end lies 3 residues beyond the end of the read and is filled in from the germline J gene. The CDR3 is 16 amino acids. CDR1 and CDR2 (germline): GTSNPN, SVGIG (reference sequence). The repertoire was sequenced with immunoSEQ multiplex PCR; TCRdb's copy has only in-frame clones and lacks some. The sample holds some 45,000 clones, and no clone turns up only once. This sample was included in a study of T cell clonality in common variable immunodeficiency. Study-level findings and limits: Fewer TCRbeta clones were shared among CVID subjects than controls. In common variable immunodeficiency, TCR beta chains reportedly carried fewer deletions and N-nucleotide insertions.

The chain joins TRBV30 to TRBJ1-2, with 8 nucleotides matching TRBD1. This sequence originates from a person aged 18 to 70 in good health. The sequenced sample was peripheral blood mononuclear cells. The sequenced part of the CDR3 DNA is TGTGCCTGGAGTGGGTCTGGGGGGACAGGCGACAATGAC. Translation: CAWSGSGGTGDND. The CDR3, in full, reads CAWSGSGGTGDNDYTF. Drawing the rest from reference TRBV30 and TRBJ1-2, the complete variable domain is SQTIHQWPATLVQPVGSPLSLECTVEGTSNPNLYWYRQAAGRGLQLLFYSVGIGQISSEVPQNLSASRPQDRQFILSSKKLLLSDSGFYLCAWSGSGGTGDNDYTFGSGTRLTVV.